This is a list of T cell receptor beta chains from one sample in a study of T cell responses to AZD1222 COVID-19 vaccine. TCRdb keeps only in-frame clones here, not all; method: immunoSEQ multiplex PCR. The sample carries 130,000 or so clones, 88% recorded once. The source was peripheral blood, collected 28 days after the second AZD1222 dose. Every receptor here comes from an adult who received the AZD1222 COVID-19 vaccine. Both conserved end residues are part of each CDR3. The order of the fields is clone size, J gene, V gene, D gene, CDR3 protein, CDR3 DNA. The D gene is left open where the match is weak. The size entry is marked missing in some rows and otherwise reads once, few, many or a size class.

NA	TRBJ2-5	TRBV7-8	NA	CASSLGQRLETQYF	TGTGCCAGCAGCTTAGGACAGCGACTCGAGACCCAGTACTTC
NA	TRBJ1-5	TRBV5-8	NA	CASSLGGVSGAQHF	TGTGCCAGCAGCTTGGGAGGGGTGTCAGGGGCCCAGCATTTT
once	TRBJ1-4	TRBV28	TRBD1	CASSLSGGHEKLFF	TGTGCCAGCAGTTTATCAGGGGGCCATGAAAAACTGTTTTTT
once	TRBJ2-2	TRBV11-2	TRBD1	CASSFLGQGVGELFF	TGTGCCAGCAGCTTTCTGGGACAGGGGGTCGGGGAGCTGTTTTTT
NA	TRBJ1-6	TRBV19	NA	CASSLPNSPLHF	TGTGCCAGTAGTCTGCCTAATTCACCCCTCCACTTT
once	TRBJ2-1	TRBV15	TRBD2	CATSRGGIGLAESNEQFF	TGTGCCACCAGCAGAGGTGGTATAGGACTAGCGGAAAGCAATGAGCAGTTCTTC
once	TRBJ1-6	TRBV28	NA	CASSLRENASPLHF	TGTGCCAGCAGTTTGAGGGAAAACGCGTCACCCCTCCACTTT
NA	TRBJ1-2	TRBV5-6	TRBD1	CASRPRLTGHYGYTF	TGTGCCAGCAGACCGCGTTTGACAGGGCACTATGGCTACACCTTC
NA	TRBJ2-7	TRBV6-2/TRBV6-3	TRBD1	CASSPPGTGAYEQYF	TGTGCCAGCAGTCCACCCGGGACAGGGGCCTACGAGCAGTACTTC
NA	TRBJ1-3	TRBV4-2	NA	CASSQDSTSGNTIYF	TGTGCCAGCAGCCAGGATAGCACCTCTGGAAACACCATATATTTT
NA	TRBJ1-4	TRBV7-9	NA	CASSFGLGEKLFF	TGTGCCAGCAGCTTCGGCCTGGGGGAAAAACTGTTTTTT
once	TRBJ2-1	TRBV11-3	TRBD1	CASSRGRTGRTNEQFF	TGTGCCAGCAGCCGTGGCCGGACAGGGCGGACGAATGAGCAGTTCTTC
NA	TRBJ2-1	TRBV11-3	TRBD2	CASSLGSGGPREQFF	TGTGCCAGCAGCCTCGGGAGCGGGGGGCCCAGAGAGCAGTTCTTC
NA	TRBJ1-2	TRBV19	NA	CASTTDSPAYGYTF	TGTGCCAGTACAACAGACAGCCCAGCCTATGGCTACACCTTC
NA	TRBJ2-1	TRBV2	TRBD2	CASSERVSGRKTYNEQFF	TGTGCCAGCAGTGAAAGGGTTAGCGGGAGGAAAACCTACAATGAGCAGTTCTTC
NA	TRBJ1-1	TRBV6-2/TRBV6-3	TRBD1	CASSLTGMNTEAFF	TGTGCCAGCAGCCTGACAGGGATGAACACTGAAGCTTTCTTT
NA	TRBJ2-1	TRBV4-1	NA	CASSLQSGHSAVQFF	TGCGCCAGCAGCCTCCAGAGCGGTCATAGCGCTGTGCAGTTCTTC
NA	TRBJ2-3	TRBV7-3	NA	CARTGGGPLYTDTQYF	TGTGCCAGGACGGGTGGGGGACCCCTATACACAGATACGCAGTATTTT
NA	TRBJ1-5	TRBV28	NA	CASSLSVVRQPQHF	TGTGCCAGCAGTTTATCCGTGGTGCGTCAGCCCCAGCATTTT
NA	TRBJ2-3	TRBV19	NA	CASSRGTAYTSTDTQYF	TGTGCCAGTAGCCGGGGCACTGCTTATACTAGCACAGATACGCAGTATTTT
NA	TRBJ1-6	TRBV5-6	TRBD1	CASSLLQGGGNNSPLHF	TGTGCCAGCAGCCTCCTCCAGGGGGGAGGGAATAATTCACCCCTCCACTTT
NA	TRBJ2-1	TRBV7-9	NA	CASSVYNEQFF	TGTGCCAGCAGCGTGTACAATGAGCAGTTCTTC
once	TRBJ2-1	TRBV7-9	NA	CASCKSSYNEQFF	TGTGCCAGCTGTAAGAGCTCCTACAATGAGCAGTTCTTC
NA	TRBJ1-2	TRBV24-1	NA	CATSDPDRPDYGYTF	TGTGCCACCAGTGATCCAGACAGGCCGGACTATGGCTACACCTTC
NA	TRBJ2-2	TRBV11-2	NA	CASSPILGNTGELFF	TGTGCCAGCAGCCCTATCCTAGGGAACACCGGGGAGCTGTTTTTT
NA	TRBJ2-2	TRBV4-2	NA	CASSQDRNTGELFF	TGTGCCAGCAGCCAAGACAGGAACACCGGGGAGCTGTTTTTT
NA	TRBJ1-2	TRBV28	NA	CASSLTRDGYTF	TGTGCCAGCAGTTTAACCAGGGACGGCTACACCTTC
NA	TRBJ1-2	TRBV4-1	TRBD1	CASSQGGTGAYGYTF	TGCGCCAGCAGCCAGGGGGGGACAGGAGCCTATGGCTACACCTTC
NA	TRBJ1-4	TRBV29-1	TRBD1	CSAEKTGGGEKLFF	TGCAGCGCCGAGAAGACAGGGGGGGGAGAAAAACTGTTTTTT
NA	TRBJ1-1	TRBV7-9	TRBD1	CASSPLNWAGGLNTEAFF	TGTGCCAGCAGCCCCCTAAACTGGGCAGGGGGCCTCAACACTGAAGCTTTCTTT
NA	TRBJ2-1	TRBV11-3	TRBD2	CASSDKKVSSGYNEQFF	TGTGCCAGCAGCGACAAGAAGGTGTCTAGCGGATACAATGAGCAGTTCTTC
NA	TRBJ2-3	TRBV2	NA	CASSKGREITDTQYF	TGTGCCAGCAGTAAAGGCAGGGAAATTACAGATACGCAGTATTTT
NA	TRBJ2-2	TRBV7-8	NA	CASSPRSGELFF	TGTGCCAGCAGCCCGAGGTCCGGGGAGCTGTTTTTT
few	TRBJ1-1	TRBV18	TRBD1	CASSRGGQGNTEAFF	TGTGCCAGCTCAAGGGGGGGACAGGGGAACACTGAAGCTTTCTTT
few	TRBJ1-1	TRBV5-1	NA	CASSLGQSYTEAFF	TGCGCCAGCAGCTTGGGACAAAGCTACACTGAAGCTTTCTTT
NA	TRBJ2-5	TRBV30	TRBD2	CAWSLGLAGAETQYF	TGTGCCTGGAGTTTAGGACTAGCGGGAGCAGAGACCCAGTACTTC
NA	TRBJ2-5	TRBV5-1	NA	CASSPLQGQETQYF	TGCGCCAGCAGCCCCCTCCAGGGACAAGAGACCCAGTACTTC
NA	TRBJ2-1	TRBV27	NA	CASSFSLGDRSLDEQFF	TGTGCCAGCAGTTTCTCCCTCGGCGACAGGTCTCTGGATGAGCAGTTCTTC
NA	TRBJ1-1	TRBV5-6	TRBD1	CASSLAQGQAFF	TGTGCCAGCAGCTTAGCACAGGGGCAAGCTTTCTTT
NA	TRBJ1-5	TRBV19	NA	CASTDTSNQPQHF	TGTGCCAGTACAGACACCAGCAATCAGCCCCAGCATTTT
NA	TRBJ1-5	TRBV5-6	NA	CASSGGDQPQHF	TGTGCCAGCAGCGGGGGCGATCAGCCCCAGCATTTT
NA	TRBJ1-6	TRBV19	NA	CASSIDLFGQGNSPLHF	TGTGCCAGTAGTATAGATCTATTTGGGCAGGGGAATTCACCCCTCCACTTT
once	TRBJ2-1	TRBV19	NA	CASSNRGLPYNEQFF	TGTGCCAGTAGTAATAGGGGACTCCCCTACAATGAGCAGTTCTTC
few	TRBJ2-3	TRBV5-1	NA	CASSLSRGPRGTDTQYF	TGCGCCAGCAGCTTGTCAAGGGGACCGCGGGGCACAGATACGCAGTATTTT
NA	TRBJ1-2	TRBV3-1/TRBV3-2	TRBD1	CASSQQGAPIGYTF	TGTGCCAGCAGCCAACAGGGGGCGCCCATTGGCTACACCTTC
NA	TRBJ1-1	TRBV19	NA	CASSSTTTNTEAFF	TGTGCCAGTAGTTCGACGACAACGAACACTGAAGCTTTCTTT
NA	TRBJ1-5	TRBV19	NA	CASSNLDGQPQHF	TGTGCCAGTAGTAACCTCGACGGGCAGCCCCAGCATTTT
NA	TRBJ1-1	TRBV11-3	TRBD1	CASTKRGAGGNTEAFF	TGTGCCAGCACGAAAAGGGGGGCAGGGGGAAACACTGAAGCTTTCTTT
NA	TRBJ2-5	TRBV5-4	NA	CASSYDSYQETQYF	TGTGCCAGCAGCTACGACAGTTACCAAGAGACCCAGTACTTC
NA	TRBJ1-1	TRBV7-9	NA	CASSLGGQNTEAFF	TGTGCCAGCAGCTTAGGGGGGCAGAACACTGAAGCTTTCTTT
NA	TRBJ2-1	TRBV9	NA	CASSALQGLFF	TGTGCCAGCAGCGCCTTACAGGGCCTGTTCTTC